The T cell receptor (beta chain) under discussion was sequenced for a study of shared clonotypes between healthy human individuals. Sorted subsets were amplified in replicate PCRs using around 220 ng DNA, 30,000 to 35,000 T cell genomes. TCRdb keeps only in-frame clones here, not all; method: immunoSEQ multiplex PCR. This table has 2 million to 2.5 million clones, approximately 93% appearing once. About this clone: The antigen is unknown.

CDR3 length: 16 amino acids. Deletions cut 4 bases from V and 3 bases from J, with 15 bases between. Germline CDR1 and CDR2: MDHEN and SYDVKM. Study observations and caveats: Only a few donors were included, so the genetic and exposure-history diversity represented was limited.

This clonotype was sampled from a man aged 18 to 30 in good health. Some clones in this sample may be carry-over from other donors' samples. The chain combines TRBV28 with TRBJ1-4; D is unresolved. Sequencing was carried out using naive CD4+ T cells from PBMCs. Subset: CD45RA+ positively selected. The CDR3 sequence is CASSYAIPRANEKLFF. The CDR3 nucleotides are TGTGCCAGCAGTTATGCCATTCCGAGGGCTAATGAAAAACTGTTTTTT.